This T cell receptor (beta chain) was identified in a study of tumor-infiltrating lymphocytes in localized non-small cell lung cancer. For the study at large: Patients included smokers and never-smokers with various histologies, some sampled after neoadjuvant chemotherapy. From each patient, both tumor and uninvolved lung, non-adjacent to tumor, were sampled.

Assay: immunoSEQ multiplex PCR; the TCRdb copy retains only in-frame clones and omits some. The sample lists about 25,000 clones; roughly 71% were seen once. The study, taken as a whole, reports: Different pieces of the same tissue went to different assays, confounding technical variation with intratumor heterogeneity. Higher tumor T cell infiltration than in uninvolved lung was supported by TCRbeta sequencing.

To note about this clone: Antigen: not known.

The TCR sequence derives from a human donor with non-small cell lung cancer. The sequenced material came from lung tumor tissue.

The CDR3 loop is CASQGQGKEKLFF. Here the CDR3 DNA reads TGTGCCAGCCAGGGACAGGGGAAGGAAAAACTGTTTTTT. This chain joins TRBV7-9 and TRBJ1-4; 10 bases are a match to TRBD1. The V and J ends lost 8 bases and 8 bases, in that order; junction bases with no gene match: 5. CDR1 SEHNR and CDR2 FQNEAQ come from the germline V gene (reference sequence). This CDR3 region has 13 residues.